This T cell receptor (beta chain) stems from a study of chemoradiotherapy in HPV16-positive cancers. The V and J ends lost 5 bases and 0 bases respectively, with 5 bases between them. CDR1 KGHSH and CDR2 LQKENI come from the germline V gene. This CDR3 is built from 13 residues. The protocol was immunoSEQ multiplex PCR, while the TCRdb copy is restricted to in-frame clones and leaves out a portion. The repertoire holds 15,000 to 20,000 clones, with 85% to 90% as singletons. The rearrangement links TRBV18 to TRBJ1-5; D is ambiguous. The sequence came from a human donor with HPV-associated anogenital cancer. Sequences were derived from blood, sampled from a patient who underwent chemoradiotherapy. CDR3 loop: CASSSDSNQPQHF. CDR3 DNA sequence: TGTGCCAGCTCATCAGATAGCAATCAGCCCCAGCATTTT. Combining the CDR3 with reference TRBV18 and TRBJ1-5 gives the whole variable domain NAGVMQNPRHLVRRRGQEARLRCSPMKGHSHVYWYRQLPEEGLKFMVYLQKENIIDESGMPKERFSAEFPKEGPSILRIQQVVRGDSAAYFCASSSDSNQPQHFGDGTRLSIL.